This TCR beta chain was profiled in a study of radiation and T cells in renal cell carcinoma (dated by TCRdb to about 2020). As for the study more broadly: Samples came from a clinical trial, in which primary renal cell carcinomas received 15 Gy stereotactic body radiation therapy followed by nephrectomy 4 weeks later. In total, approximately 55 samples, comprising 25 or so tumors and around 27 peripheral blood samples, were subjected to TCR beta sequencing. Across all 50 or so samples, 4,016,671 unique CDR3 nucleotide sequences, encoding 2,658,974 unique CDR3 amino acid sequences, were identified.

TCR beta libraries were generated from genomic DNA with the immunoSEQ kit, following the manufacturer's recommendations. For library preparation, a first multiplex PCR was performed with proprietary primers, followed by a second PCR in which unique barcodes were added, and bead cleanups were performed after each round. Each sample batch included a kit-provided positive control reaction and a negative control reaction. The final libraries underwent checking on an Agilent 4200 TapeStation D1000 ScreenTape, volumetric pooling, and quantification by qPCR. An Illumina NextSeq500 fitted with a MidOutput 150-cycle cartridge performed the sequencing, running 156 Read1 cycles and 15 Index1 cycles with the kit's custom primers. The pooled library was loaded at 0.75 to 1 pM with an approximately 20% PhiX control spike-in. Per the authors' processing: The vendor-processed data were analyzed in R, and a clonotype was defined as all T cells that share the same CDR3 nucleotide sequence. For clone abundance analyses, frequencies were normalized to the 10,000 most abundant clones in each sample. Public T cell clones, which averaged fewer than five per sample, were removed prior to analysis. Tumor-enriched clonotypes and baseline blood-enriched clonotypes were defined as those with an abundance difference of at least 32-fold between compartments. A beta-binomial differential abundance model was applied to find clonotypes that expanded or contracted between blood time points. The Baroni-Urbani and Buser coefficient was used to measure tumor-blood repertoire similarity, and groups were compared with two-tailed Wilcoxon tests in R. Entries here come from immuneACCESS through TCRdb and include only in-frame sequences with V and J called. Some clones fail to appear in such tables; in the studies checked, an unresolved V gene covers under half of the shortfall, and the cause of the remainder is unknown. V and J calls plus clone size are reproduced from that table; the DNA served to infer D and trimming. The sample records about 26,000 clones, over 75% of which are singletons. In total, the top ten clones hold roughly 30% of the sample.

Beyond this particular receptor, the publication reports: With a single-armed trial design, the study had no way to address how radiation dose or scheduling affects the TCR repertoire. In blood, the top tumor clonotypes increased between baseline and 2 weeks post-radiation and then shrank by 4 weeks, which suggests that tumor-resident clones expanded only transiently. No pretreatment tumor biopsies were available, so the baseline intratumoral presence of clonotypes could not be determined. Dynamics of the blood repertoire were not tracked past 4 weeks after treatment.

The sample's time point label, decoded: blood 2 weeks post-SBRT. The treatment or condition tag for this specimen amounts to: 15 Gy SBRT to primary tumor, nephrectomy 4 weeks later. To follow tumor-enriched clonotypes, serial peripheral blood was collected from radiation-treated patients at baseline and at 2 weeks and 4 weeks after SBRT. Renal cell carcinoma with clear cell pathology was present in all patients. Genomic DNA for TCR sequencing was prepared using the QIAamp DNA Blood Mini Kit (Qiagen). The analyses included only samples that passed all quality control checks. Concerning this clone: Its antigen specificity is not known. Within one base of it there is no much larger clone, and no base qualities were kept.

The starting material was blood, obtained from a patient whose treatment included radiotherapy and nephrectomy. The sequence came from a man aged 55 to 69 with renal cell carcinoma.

The CDR3 region reads CASSYRTGDVDTQYF. The DNA is as follows: TGTGCCAGCAGTTATCGGACAGGGGATGTTGATACGCAGTATTTT. The receptor chain draws on TRBV7-9 and TRBJ2-3; 9 central nucleotides agree with TRBD1. Per the germline V gene (reference sequence), SEHNR is the CDR1 and FQNEAQ is the CDR2. Spanning cysteine to phenylalanine, the CDR3 consists of 15 amino acids. Of the read, only the CDR3 DNA is kept; its 45 bases are in frame from base 1. Germline trimming: 6 bases from V, 6 bases from J; junction bases outside gene matches: 10.